This TCR beta chain comes out of a study of beta chain features in type 1 diabetes. Expressed TCRB transcripts got sequenced, as all isolated RNA was reverse transcribed. Profiled with immunoSEQ multiplex PCR; TCRdb holds only in-frame clones, not every one. The data contain around 150,000 clones, about 8.1% of them singletons. As to this clone: The antigen is undetermined.

The study's findings and limits: Naive, central memory and Treg TCRB repertoires seemed to resemble each other more closely in patients than they did in healthy donors. Moderate yet significant TCRB CDR3 shortening was seen in Type 1 diabetes patients in all four CD4+ subsets.

V was cut by 0 bases and J by 0 bases, with 17 bases left in between. The germline V gene encodes CDR1 KGHSH and CDR2 LQKENI. The CDR3 runs 18 residues. Stem cell-like memory, regulatory, central memory and naive CD4+ cells were sorted via CD45RO/CCR7/CD25/CD127/CD95/CD27. The TCR originated in a man younger than 35 in good health. The gene calls are TRBV18 and TRBJ1-2; possible D gene TRBD1, 6 bases. The sample consisted of central memory CD4+ T cells from blood. DNA for the CDR3: TGTGCCAGCTCACCACCGTTCCCACCGGGACATTCTAACTATGGCTACACCTTC. Protein: CASSPPFPPGHSNYGYTF. Full variable domain (rest looked up from reference TRBV18 and TRBJ1-2): NAGVMQNPRHLVRRRGQEARLRCSPMKGHSHVYWYRQLPEEGLKFMVYLQKENIIDESGMPKERFSAEFPKEGPSILRIQQVVRGDSAAYFCASSPPFPPGHSNYGYTFGSGTRLTVV.